This TCR beta chain was sequenced during a study of blood T cell repertoires in COVID-19. Study background: Acute and convalescent COVID-19 samples came from the United States, Italy and Spain. In each case, the material was cDNA or gDNA derived from T cells, B-cell-depleted T cells, or PBMCs.

As handled by the study authors: Amplification of reference gene primers was used by the study to estimate nucleated cell counts. The protocol was immunoSEQ multiplex PCR, while the TCRdb copy is restricted to in-frame clones and leaves out a portion. V, J and clone size reflect that table, while D and trimming were determined from the DNA. The repertoire has about 64,000 clones, more than 80% of them found once; the top ten carry about 9.7%. This clonotype originated in a woman of 80 years or more with active COVID-19. The sample taken for sequencing was peripheral blood.

In nucleotides, the CDR3 is TGTGCCAGCAGCCGAGGACTAGCCCCAGATACGCAGTATTTT. Translation gives CASSRGLAPDTQYF. This chain links TRBV6-1 with TRBJ2-3, with 8 nucleotides matching TRBD2. V lost 6 bases, J lost 4 bases, and 6 bases stayed unmatched. The CDR3 loop spans 14 amino acids. From germline, CDR1 is MNHNS and CDR2 SASEGT.